A single sample gave rise to the 29 T cell receptor beta chains below, sequenced in a study of blood T cell repertoires in COVID-19. Libraries were prepared by immunoSEQ multiplex PCR; TCRdb keeps only in-frame clonotypes and omits some of them. The sample contains about 270,000 clones, approximately 86% of which appear only once. The source material was PBMCs or T cells enriched from blood (not recorded which). These receptors came from a woman aged 18-29 years who had recovered from COVID-19.

The chain joins TRBV9 to TRBJ2-1; 11 bases line up with TRBD2. The V and J ends lost 0 bases and 5 bases, in that order; junction bases with no gene match: 1. The CDR3 has 15 residues. Germline values: CDR1 SGDLS, CDR2 YYNGEE. The CDR3 is CASSVGSGGDNEQFF. CDR3 sequence (DNA): TGTGCCAGCAGCGTAGGTAGCGGGGGGGACAATGAGCAGTTCTTC.

The CDR3 DNA reads as TGCGCCAGCAGCCAGAGGGGGTCAACCTACAATGAGCAGTTCTTC. The encoded protein is CASSQRGSTYNEQFF. V gene TRBV4-1 combines with J gene TRBJ2-1; D might be TRBD1 (6 bases). This CDR3 is 15 amino acids long. V was pared by 3 bases and J by 2 bases, with 11 bases between. Germline CDR1 MGHRA, CDR2 YSYEKL.

This clone has only a few counts. The chain combines TRBV7-6 with TRBJ2-7; 11 bases align to TRBD2. The CDR3 loop spans 16 amino acids. V trimming: 5 bases; J trimming: 0 bases; junction bases outside the gene matches: 6. The germline V gene encodes CDR1 SGHVS and CDR2 FNYEAQ. CDR3 protein: CASSSMGLAVSYEQYF. CDR3 coding DNA: TGTGCCAGCAGCAGCATGGGACTAGCGGTCTCCTACGAGCAGTACTTC. The entire variable domain, with the rest obtained from reference TRBV7-6 and TRBJ2-7, is as follows: GAGVSQSPRYKVTKRGQDVALRCDPISGHVSLYWYRQALGQGPEFLTYFNYEAQQDKSGLPNDRFSAERPEGSISTLTIQRTEQRDSAMYRCASSSMGLAVSYEQYFGPGTRLTVT.

The chain uses TRBV28 and TRBJ2-7; 7 bases map to TRBD2. CDR1 MDHEN and CDR2 SYDVKM come from the germline V gene. V was pared by 6 bases and J by 4 bases, with 9 bases of the junction left unmatched. The CDR3 loop spans 14 amino acids. The CDR3 spells CASSPGLTPYEQYF. DNA of the CDR3: TGTGCCAGCAGCCCGGGACTAACACCATACGAGCAGTACTTC.

The chain joins TRBV19 to TRBJ1-5; D is perhaps TRBD1 (5 bases). V was cut by 5 bases and J by 5 bases, with 16 bases left in between. The CDR3 contains 15 residues. CDR1 and CDR2 (germline): LNHDA, SQIVND (reference sequence). CDR3 loop: CASSFRVVQDQPQHF. DNA of the CDR3: TGTGCCAGTAGTTTCAGGGTAGTTCAAGATCAGCCCCAGCATTTT.

The rearrangement links TRBV3-1 (or the pseudogene TRBV3-2) to TRBJ2-1; 7 bases are shared with TRBD1. This CDR3 is 15 amino acids long. The germline V gene has CDR1 LGHDT and CDR2 YNNKEL (reference sequence). V lost 4 bases and J lost 4; bases outside the gene matches: 7. DNA of the CDR3: TGTGCCAGCAGCCTCATTGACAGGGAGTACAATGAGCAGTTCTTC. As protein: CASSLIDREYNEQFF.

The CDR3 coding sequence is TGTGCCAGCACCCGAGGCGGGGGCACAGATACGCAGTATTTT. It yields the protein CASTRGGGTDTQYF. The rearrangement uses TRBV6-5 and TRBJ2-3; TRBD2 might be the D (6 bases). The CDR3 spans 14 residues. Trimming shortened V by 7 bases and J by 1 base, and 12 bases separated the two germline ends. CDR1 is MNHEY and CDR2 is SVGAGI in the germline V gene.

The V call is TRBV24-1, the J call TRBJ2-1; 10 bases map to TRBD2. The germline CDR1 and CDR2 sequences are KGHDR and SFDVKD. Trimming cost V 6 bases and J 6 bases; bases outside gene matches: 4. This CDR3 is 14 amino acids long. The CDR3 loop reads CATSTPSGSNEQFF. CDR3 DNA: TGTGCCACCAGTACGCCTAGCGGGAGCAATGAGCAGTTCTTC.

V gene TRBV19 combines with J gene TRBJ2-1; 7 nucleotides align to TRBD1. Unmatched junction bases numbered 3, after V lost 3 bases and J lost 4 bases. CDR3 length equals 14 residues. The germline CDR1 and CDR2 sequences are LNHDA and SQIVND (reference sequence). CDR3 sequence: CASSMGTVYNEQFF. As DNA, the CDR3 is TGTGCCAGTAGTATGGGGACAGTATACAATGAGCAGTTCTTC. Complete variable domain (other parts from reference TRBV19 and TRBJ2-1): DGGITQSPKYLFRKEGQNVTLSCEQNLNHDAMYWYRQDPGQGLRLIYYSQIVNDFQKGDIAEGYSVSREKKESFPLTVTSAQKNPTAFYLCASSMGTVYNEQFFGPGTRLTVL.

A single count supports this clone. The chain carries TRBV18 and TRBJ1-3, with D maybe TRBD1 (6 bases). The CDR3 covers 16 residues. Germline V gene lookup returns CDR1 KGHSH and CDR2 LQKENI. Between the trimmed V and J ends, which lost 1 base and 2 bases, there was a span of 12 bases. The CDR3 sequence is CASSPRQQGPGNTIYF. As DNA, the CDR3 is TGTGCCAGCTCACCACGCCAACAGGGCCCTGGAAACACCATATATTTT.

This clone came up once. The chain links TRBV7-3 to TRBJ2-2; D gene unclear. This CDR3 comprises 16 residues. Trimming stripped 5 bases from V and 0 bases from J, with 13 bases between. Germline V gene lookup returns CDR1 SGHTA and CDR2 FQGTGA. The chain's CDR3 is CASSRKYSANTGELFF. DNA of the CDR3: TGTGCCAGCAGCCGCAAATATTCGGCGAACACCGGGGAGCTGTTTTTT.

This chain links TRBV4-3 with TRBJ1-2; no firm D call. Trimming pared 4 bases from V and 5 bases from J, leaving 20 bases between. Per the germline V gene, CDR1 is LGHNA and CDR2 is YSLEER. This CDR3 has 16 residues. CDR3 coding DNA: TGCGCCAGCAGCCTACATCTCGGCGGGGATACTTATGGCTACACCTTC. It yields the protein CASSLHLGGDTYGYTF.

V and J are TRBV10-3 and TRBJ2-3, with D possibly being TRBD1 (6 bases). CDR3 length equals 13 residues. The V gene's germline CDR1 is ENHRY and CDR2 SYGVKD. V was shortened by 5 bases and J by 2 bases, with 8 bases between the two germline ends. The CDR3 nucleotides are TGTGCCATCAGTAACAGGGTCACAGATACGCAGTATTTT. Translating gives CAISNRVTDTQYF.

This CDR3 reads CASSAGNSPLHF. The CDR3 nucleotides read TGTGCCAGCAGTGCAGGGAATTCACCCCTCCACTTT. The chain couples TRBV28 to TRBJ1-6; D possibly corresponds to TRBD1 (5 bases). There are 12 residues in the CDR3. Germline-derived CDR1 and CDR2 are MDHEN and SYDVKM. Trimming shortened V by 5 bases and J by 7 bases, and 6 bases separated the two germline ends.

The chain has TRBV25-1 and TRBJ1-6, with D hard to call. This CDR3 region has 14 residues. Germline CDR1 MGHDK, CDR2 SYGVNS. Trimming cost V 1 base and J 8 bases, with 9 bases left between them. CDR3 residues: CASSEFQRDSPLHF. The CDR3 DNA is TGTGCCAGCAGTGAATTTCAGCGAGATTCACCCCTCCACTTT. The entire variable domain, with the rest obtained from reference TRBV25-1 and TRBJ1-6, is as follows: EADIYQTPRYLVIGTGKKITLECSQTMGHDKMYWYQQDPGMELHLIHYSYGVNSTEKGDLSSESTVSRIRTEHFPLTLESARPSHTSQYLCASSEFQRDSPLHFGNGTRLTVT.

The V call is TRBV7-8, the J call TRBJ1-1; D perhaps matches TRBD1 (6 bases). Trimming pared 0 bases from V and 5 bases from J, leaving 13 bases between. CDR3 length: 15 residues. Germline CDR1 is SGHVS and CDR2 is FQNEAQ. The CDR3 bases are TGTGCCAGCAGCTTAGCCAGGGGAGGGGGGACTGAAGCTTTCTTT. Protein product: CASSLARGGGTEAFF. Together with reference TRBV7-8 and TRBJ1-1, the CDR3 gives the full variable domain: GAGVSQSPRYKVAKRGQDVALRCDPISGHVSLFWYQQALGQGPEFLTYFQNEAQLDKSGLPSDRFFAERPEGSVSTLKIQRTQQEDSAVYLCASSLARGGGTEAFFGQGTRLTVV.

This chain joins TRBV7-9 and TRBJ2-5, with D possibly being TRBD2 (5 bases). This CDR3 region has 14 residues. Germline loops: CDR1 SEHNR, CDR2 FQNEAQ (reference sequence). Trimming removed 0 bases from V and 4 bases from J, with 9 bases in between. The CDR3 nucleotides read TGTGCCAGCAGCTTAGCCCGGGATGGAGAGACCCAGTACTTC. It yields the protein CASSLARDGETQYF.

This sequence joins TRBV27 and TRBJ2-7, with 10 nucleotides matching TRBD2. This CDR3 is 19 amino acids long. After removal of 5 bases from V and 0 bases from J, the junction contained 16 bases not matched to a gene. Germline lookup yields CDR1 MNHEY and CDR2 SMNVEV (reference sequence). The chain's CDR3 is CASSPQPLLLAGHSYEQYF. Written as DNA, the CDR3 is TGTGCCAGCAGTCCACAACCTCTCCTACTAGCGGGGCACTCCTACGAGCAGTACTTC.

This clone showed up just a few times. CDR3 DNA sequence: TGCGCCAGCAGCTTGTTGGTGGACGGGAGTAGGAACACCGGGGAGCTGTTTTTT. The encoded protein is CASSLLVDGSRNTGELFF. The rearrangement uses TRBV5-1 and TRBJ2-2, with TRBD2 as a possible D gene (6 bases). Per germline, CDR1 SGHRS and CDR2 YFSETQ. The CDR3 is 18 residues long. Trimming cost V 1 base and J 1 base, with 17 bases left between them.

The chain links TRBV30 to TRBJ2-7; D perhaps matches TRBD2 (5 bases). The germline CDR1 and CDR2 sequences are GTSNPN and SVGIG (reference sequence). The CDR3 runs 14 residues. V was clipped by 6 bases and J by 6 bases, with 21 bases between them. CDR3 DNA sequence: TGTGCCTGTCGAGCCGAGCTAGCTTCGGTCGAGCAGTACTTC. Protein product: CACRAELASVEQYF.

The gene calls are TRBV6-1 and TRBJ2-7; TRBD1 matches at 7 bases. V was pared by 1 base and J by 5 bases, with 11 bases of the junction left unmatched. The CDR3 is made up of 16 amino acids. Germline CDR1 and CDR2: MNHNS and SASEGT. The DNA of the CDR3 is TGTGCCAGCAGTGAAGGCGACAGGGCCTATGTTGACGAGCAGTACTTC. Translation gives CASSEGDRAYVDEQYF.

This clone was found once. The chain recombines TRBV6-2 or TRBV6-3 with TRBJ1-5; possible D gene TRBD1, 6 bases. Germline V lookup: CDR1 MNHEY, CDR2 SVGEGT. The CDR3 is made up of 13 amino acids. Trimming pared 6 bases from V and 5 bases from J, leaving 11 bases between. The CDR3 coding sequence is TGTGCCAGCAGCAGCAACAGGGATCAGCCCCAGCATTTT. This translates into CASSSNRDQPQHF.

This clone was recorded only once. This chain joins TRBV5-1 and TRBJ1-1; 9 nucleotides match TRBD1. CDR1 and CDR2 from the germline V gene are SGHRS and YFSETQ. Trimming removed 3 bases from V and 2 bases from J; junction bases left unmatched: 8. This CDR3 spans 16 amino acids. For the CDR3, the DNA is TGCGCCAGCAGCTCCGTGGACAGGGGTGTAAACACTGAAGCTTTCTTT. It codes for CASSSVDRGVNTEAFF.

The chain joins TRBV4-3 to TRBJ2-7; TRBD1 is a possible D gene (7 bases). Trimming stripped 1 base from V and 4 bases from J, with 14 bases between. The CDR3 extends over 15 amino acids. Germline V CDR1 and CDR2: LGHNA, YSLEER. The DNA for the CDR3 is TGCGCCAGCAGCCAAGCCGAGCAGGGGGGATACGAGCAGTACTTC. Encoded protein: CASSQAEQGGYEQYF.

This clone has just a few counts. The chain links TRBV11-3 to TRBJ2-2; D not certain. Per germline, CDR1 SGHNT and CDR2 YENEEA. The CDR3 runs 14 residues. V lost 1 base, J lost 4 bases, and 7 bases lay in between. This CDR3 is CASSLGIATGELFF. DNA of the CDR3: TGTGCCAGCAGCTTAGGGATAGCCACCGGGGAGCTGTTTTTT.

This chain uses TRBV7-9 with TRBJ2-7; D ambiguous. Germline V CDR1 and CDR2: SEHNR, FQNEAQ (reference sequence). The CDR3 loop spans 12 amino acids. The V end lost 3 bases, the J end lost 6 bases, and 9 bases lay between the germline ends. The CDR3 DNA follows: TGTGCCAGCAGCTTCAGGTCTGTCGAGCAGTACTTC. It encodes CASSFRSVEQYF.

This clone was detected once. The chain recombines TRBV21-1 with TRBJ1-2; the table's D call, TRBD1, has no DNA check behind it. TRBV21-1 is labeled a pseudogene. This CDR3 is built from 16 residues. The CDR3 DNA reads as TGTGCCACCGCCCCCACTACAGGGGGCGTAGGGTGTGGCTACACCTTC. Its protein is CATAPTTGGVGCGYTF.

This chain uses TRBV2 with TRBJ1-2; D gene unclear. CDR3 length: 11 amino acids. Germline CDR1 is SNHLY and CDR2 is FYNNEI. V lost 4 bases and J 5 bases, leaving 5 bases between the germline ends. The CDR3, as DNA: TGTGCCAGCAGTGGGGAGTATGGCTACACCTTC. Its protein product is CASSGEYGYTF.

This chain connects TRBV2 to TRBJ2-3; D call uncertain. The CDR3 is made up of 14 amino acids. Germline lookup yields CDR1 SNHLY and CDR2 FYNNEI. V lost 3 bases to trimming and J lost 1 base, with 8 bases between them. CDR3 in DNA: TGTGCCAGCAGTGAGTCTGGAGGCACAGATACGCAGTATTTT. Translated, it gives CASSESGGTDTQYF.